These 29 T cell receptor beta chains share one sample of origin, sequenced in a study of cytomegalovirus exposure and HLA in healthy donors. Primers for the PCR totalled 60 Vbeta and 13 Jbeta. Produced via immunoSEQ multiplex PCR; TCRdb's table is partial and in-frame only. This sample's clone table lists about 140,000 clones. Sequenced: PBMCs. The origin of the receptors is a woman under 30 in good health and CMV-seronegative.

J is TRBJ2-1 and V is TRBV7-2, with 8 bases lining up with TRBD2. The V gene's germline CDR1 is SGHTA and CDR2 FQGNSA. The CDR3 has 16 amino acids. V shed 5 bases, J shed 3 bases, and the junction held 9 bases outside the gene matches. The CDR3 region is CASSPGAGVVYNEQFF. CDR3 bases: TGTGCCAGCAGCCCCGGAGCGGGAGTTGTCTACAATGAGCAGTTCTTC.

The chain uses TRBV11-2 and TRBJ2-2; a possible D gene is TRBD2 (5 bases). CDR1 and CDR2 from the germline V gene are SGHAT and FQNNGV. The CDR3 has 17 residues. Trimming stripped 1 base from V and 0 bases from J, with 12 bases between. CDR3 DNA: TGTGCCAGCAGCTTAGTAAGAGCGGACCCGAACACCGGGGAGCTGTTTTTT. Protein: CASSLVRADPNTGELFF. The full variable domain, completed using reference TRBV11-2 and TRBJ2-2, is EAGVAQSPRYKIIEKRQSVAFWCNPISGHATLYWYQQILGQGPKLLIQFQNNGVVDDSQLPKDRFSAERLKGVDSTLKIQPAKLEDSAVYLCASSLVRADPNTGELFFGEGSRLTVL.

The genes are TRBV2 and TRBJ2-7, with 10 bases lining up with TRBD1. Trimming took 4 bases from V and 6 from J; bases not matched to a gene: 6. The CDR3 spans 14 residues. The germline CDR1 and CDR2 sequences are SNHLY and FYNNEI. Written as DNA, the CDR3 is TGTGCCAGCAGTGGCGGGACAGGGGTACGCGAGCAGTACTTC. Its protein is CASSGGTGVREQYF.

The chain joins TRBV6-4 to TRBJ2-3; D possibly corresponds to TRBD2 (5 bases). CDR1 is MRHNA and CDR2 is SNTAGT in the germline V gene. V shed 3 bases and J shed 5 bases, with 9 bases lying between them. The CDR3 consists of 13 residues. In DNA, the CDR3 is TGTGCCAGCAGTGAGGGTCGGGGAGATACGCAGTATTTT. Translation: CASSEGRGDTQYF.

The genes are TRBV7-8 and TRBJ1-5, with 7 bases that match TRBD1. V gave up 2 bases and J gave up 3 bases; unmatched junction bases: 13. Germline CDR1 and CDR2: SGHVS and FQNEAQ. The CDR3 sequence is 18 residues long. This CDR3 is CASSLLGQGGRSNQPQHF. In nucleotides, the CDR3 is TGTGCCAGCAGCTTACTCGGGCAGGGGGGCCGCTCCAATCAGCCCCAGCATTTT.

The chain is built from TRBV4-1 and TRBJ2-3, with D hard to call. Germline CDR1 is MGHRA and CDR2 is YSYEKL. The V end was cut by 2 bases, the J end by 1 base, with 4 bases between. The CDR3 extends over 13 amino acids. CDR3 sequence (DNA): TGCGCCAGCAGCCAACCCGGCACAGATACGCAGTATTTT. As protein: CASSQPGTDTQYF.

The CDR3 protein is CASSRFNRGPAGGDTQYF. The CDR3 DNA sequence: TGTGCCAGCAGCAGATTTAACAGGGGGCCGGCTGGGGGAGATACGCAGTATTTT. The chain carries TRBV21-1 and TRBJ2-3; TRBD1 reflects the table's D call only, with no check against the DNA. TRBV21-1 constitutes a pseudogene. The CDR3 length is 18 residues.

V usage is TRBV9 and J usage is TRBJ2-7, with D possibly TRBD1 on 6 matching bases. Trimming stripped 4 bases from V and 2 bases from J, with 22 bases between. The CDR3 runs 17 residues. CDR1 and CDR2 (germline): SGDLS, YYNGEE. CDR3 DNA: TGTGCCAGCAGCCTGCGTTTAGGGGGTTACGAAGCCTACGAGCAGTACTTC. As protein: CASSLRLGGYEAYEQYF. Together with reference TRBV9 and TRBJ2-7, the CDR3 gives the full variable domain: DSGVTQTPKHLITATGQRVTLRCSPRSGDLSVYWYQQSLDQGLQFLIQYYNGEERAKGNILERFSAQQFPDLHSELNLSSLELGDSALYFCASSLRLGGYEAYEQYFGPGTRLTVT.

The V call is TRBV5-1, the J call TRBJ1-4; D possibly corresponds to TRBD1 (6 bases). CDR1 and CDR2 (germline): SGHRS, YFSETQ. There are 14 residues in the CDR3. V gave up 2 bases and J gave up 6 bases, with 11 bases separating them. The CDR3 spells CASSFTGQDEKLFF. Here the CDR3 DNA reads TGCGCCAGCAGCTTCACAGGGCAGGATGAAAAACTGTTTTTT. Full variable domain (rest looked up from reference TRBV5-1 and TRBJ1-4): KAGVTQTPRYLIKTRGQQVTLSCSPISGHRSVSWYQQTPGQGLQFLFEYFSETQRNKGNFPGRFSGRQFSNSRSEMNVSTLELGDSALYLCASSFTGQDEKLFFGSGTQLSVL.

The J gene is TRBJ1-2, the V gene TRBV5-1; 9 bases are a match to TRBD1. V trimming: 7 bases; J trimming: 3 bases; junction bases outside the gene matches: 10. Looked up from germline, CDR1 is SGHRS and CDR2 is YFSETQ. The CDR3 is 15 residues long. CDR3 sequence reads: CASGAWTGVDYGYTF. CDR3 DNA sequence: TGCGCCAGCGGCGCCTGGACAGGGGTAGACTATGGCTACACCTTC. The variable domain in full, completed from reference TRBV5-1 and TRBJ1-2, reads KAGVTQTPRYLIKTRGQQVTLSCSPISGHRSVSWYQQTPGQGLQFLFEYFSETQRNKGNFPGRFSGRQFSNSRSEMNVSTLELGDSALYLCASGAWTGVDYGYTFGSGTRLTVV.

J is TRBJ1-2 and V is TRBV4-3; 10 nucleotides align to TRBD1. Germline V lookup: CDR1 LGHNA, CDR2 YSLEER. The CDR3 runs 16 residues. V shed 4 bases, J shed 4 bases, and the junction held 9 bases outside the gene matches. The CDR3 bases are TGCGCCAGCAGCCCGAACGCAGGACAGGGGGGCTATGGCTACACCTTC. Translation gives CASSPNAGQGGYGYTF.

J is TRBJ2-6 and V is TRBV4-2, with D possibly TRBD1 on 5 matching bases. The CDR3 contains 16 residues. V was pared by 2 bases and J by 4 bases, with 12 bases between. Germline assignment: CDR1 LGHNA and CDR2 YNFKEQ. The chain's CDR3 is CASSQRQGTGANVLTF. The DNA of the CDR3 is TGTGCCAGCAGCCAAAGGCAGGGAACCGGGGCCAACGTCCTGACTTTC.

V and J are TRBV6-1 and TRBJ2-3, with D perhaps matching TRBD1 (6 bases). V was pared by 7 bases and J by 0 bases, with 14 bases between. The germline V gene has CDR1 MNHNS and CDR2 SASEGT. CDR3 length equals 15 residues. The CDR3 reads CASNKQGASTDTQYF. The CDR3 region has the DNA TGTGCCAGCAACAAACAGGGAGCTAGCACAGATACGCAGTATTTT.

The genes are TRBV10-2 and TRBJ1-4; TRBD1 matches 8 bases. The germline V gene encodes CDR1 WSHSY and CDR2 SAAADI. The CDR3 totals 16 residues. J lost 7 bases, V lost 4 bases, and 11 bases had no gene match. The CDR3 DNA reads TGCGCCAGCAGTGTCACGGGGGACAGGAGAGCTGAAAAACTGTTTTTT. This sequence encodes CASSVTGDRRAEKLFF.

This chain uses TRBV6-5 with TRBJ2-5, with 9 bases matching TRBD2. CDR3 length: 14 amino acids. The J segment lost 5 bases and the V segment lost 2 bases, leaving 3 bases of the junction unmatched. Germline V gene sequence: CDR1 MNHEY, CDR2 SVGAGI. The chain's CDR3 is CASSYLAGLETQYF. DNA for the CDR3: TGTGCCAGCAGTTACCTAGCGGGACTGGAGACCCAGTACTTC.

The chain joins TRBV28 to TRBJ1-2, with unresolved D. The ends were cut back, 2 bases at V and 8 bases at J, with 9 bases in the middle. There are 12 residues in the CDR3. CDR1 and CDR2 from the germline V gene are MDHEN and SYDVKM. DNA of the CDR3: TGTGCCAGCAGTTTACCGACGGGAGGCTACACCTTC. As protein: CASSLPTGGYTF.

This chain joins TRBV5-8 and TRBJ1-1; D is ambiguous. Germline CDR1 is SGHTS and CDR2 is YDEGEE. V was shortened by 2 bases and J by 1 base, with 6 bases between the two germline ends. The CDR3 runs to 13 residues. Written as DNA, the CDR3 is TGTGCCAGCAGCTTAAATAGGAACACTGAAGCTTTCTTT. It translates to CASSLNRNTEAFF.

The CDR3 is CASSRQGSYTGELFF. Here the CDR3 DNA reads TGTGCCAGTTCACGACAGGGTTCATACACCGGGGAGCTGTTTTTT. The rearrangement joins TRBV19 to TRBJ2-2; TRBD1 agrees at 7 bases. CDR1 LNHDA and CDR2 SQIVND come from the germline V gene (reference sequence). The CDR3 is 15 residues long. The junction had 9 bases not matched to a gene; V was cut back by 8 bases and J by 3 bases. The full variable domain, in which reference TRBV19 and TRBJ2-2 provide the parts outside the CDR3, is DGGITQSPKYLFRKEGQNVTLSCEQNLNHDAMYWYRQDPGQGLRLIYYSQIVNDFQKGDIAEGYSVSREKKESFPLTVTSAQKNPTAFYLCASSRQGSYTGELFFGEGSRLTVL.

A remark on this clone: A read error may account for a junction end that differs from germline. The V call is TRBV7-7, the J call TRBJ2-2, with 8 nucleotides matching TRBD2. The length of the CDR3 is 16 residues. CDR1 is SSHAT, CDR2 FNYEAQ, per germline (reference sequence). CDR3 DNA sequence: TGTGCTAGCAGCACGGGACTAGATAGGCACACCGGGGAGCTGTTTTTT. As protein: CASSTGLDRHTGELFF.

The chain uses TRBV11-3 and TRBJ1-1; TRBD1 is a possible D gene (6 bases). Germline CDR1 is SGHNT and CDR2 is YENEEA. V lost 1 base and J lost 10, with 10 bases in between. CDR3 length equals 12 residues. The CDR3 nucleotides read TGTGCCAGCAGCTTAGGGGGGCACGGAGCTTTCTTT. It translates to CASSLGGHGAFF. Variable domain in full (rest from reference TRBV11-3 and TRBJ1-1): EAGVVQSPRYKIIEKKQPVAFWCNPISGHNTLYWYLQNLGQGPELLIRYENEEAVDDSQLPKDRFSAERLKGVDSTLKIQPAELGDSAVYLCASSLGGHGAFFGQGTRLTVV.

The chain joins TRBV6-1 to TRBJ2-5; perhaps TRBD2 as D (5 bases). V lost 9 bases and J 3 bases, leaving 17 bases between the germline ends. Germline CDR1 reads MNHNS; CDR2 reads SASEGT. The CDR3 is made up of 14 amino acids. The CDR3 here is CASYRPGAEETQYF. The DNA of the CDR3 is TGTGCCAGTTACCGCCCCGGAGCGGAAGAGACCCAGTACTTC.

The chain links TRBV7-9 to TRBJ2-1; 9 bases map to TRBD2. J gave up 4 bases and V 4 bases, and 5 bases lay outside the gene matches. CDR3 length: 15 residues. The V gene's germline CDR1 is SEHNR and CDR2 FQNEAQ (reference sequence). The CDR3: CASSWGSGSYNEQFF. The CDR3 nucleotides are TGTGCCAGCAGCTGGGGTAGCGGGAGTTACAATGAGCAGTTCTTC.

This chain joins TRBV11-2 and TRBJ2-3, with 8 nucleotides matching TRBD1. The CDR3 extends over 18 amino acids. Germline CDR1 is SGHAT and CDR2 is FQNNGV. The V segment lost 0 bases and the J segment 2 bases; nucleotides outside the gene matches: 10. CDR3 protein: CASSLDLARGPSTDTQYF. The CDR3 coding sequence is TGTGCCAGCAGCTTAGATCTGGCCAGGGGGCCCTCCACAGATACGCAGTATTTT. Drawing the rest from reference TRBV11-2 and TRBJ2-3, the complete variable domain is EAGVAQSPRYKIIEKRQSVAFWCNPISGHATLYWYQQILGQGPKLLIQFQNNGVVDDSQLPKDRFSAERLKGVDSTLKIQPAKLEDSAVYLCASSLDLARGPSTDTQYFGPGTRLTVL.

V usage is TRBV21-1 and J usage is TRBJ1-1; TRBD1 is the table's D call and was not checked against the DNA. TRBV21-1 is marked as a pseudogene. The CDR3 is 18 residues long. The CDR3: CASSKEAGPNITNTEAFF. In DNA, the CDR3 is TGTGCCAGCAGCAAAGAGGCAGGGCCTAACATTACCAACACTGAAGCTTTCTTT.

The chain recombines TRBV5-1 with TRBJ2-1; possible D gene TRBD2, 6 bases. V lost 3 bases, J lost 0 bases, and 10 bases lay in between. CDR1 SGHRS and CDR2 YFSETQ come from the germline V gene. The CDR3 covers 15 residues. The CDR3 coding sequence is TGCGCCAGCAGCTCCACCGGGGGCTCCTACAATGAGCAGTTCTTC. Its protein is CASSSTGGSYNEQFF.

The V and J genes are TRBV11-2 and TRBJ1-1, with TRBD1 matching 7 bases. The CDR3 covers 14 residues. From germline, CDR1 is SGHAT and CDR2 FQNNGV. The junction had 7 bases not matched to a gene; V was cut back by 5 bases and J by 4 bases. CDR3 residues: CASSIRQGSTEAFF. In nucleotides, the CDR3 is TGTGCCAGCAGCATAAGACAGGGTAGCACTGAAGCTTTCTTT.

The chain combines TRBV28 with TRBJ2-7; D is ambiguous. V dropped 2 bases and J dropped 2 bases, with 10 bases sitting between them. The CDR3 is 14 residues long. CDR1 MDHEN and CDR2 SYDVKM come from the germline V gene. The CDR3 nucleotides are TGTGCCAGCAGTTTAGGCCAGGCGACCTACGAGCAGTACGTC. Its protein product is CASSLGQATYEQYV.

V gene TRBV5-1 combines with J gene TRBJ1-2, with 7 bases matching TRBD1. Germline loops: CDR1 SGHRS, CDR2 YFSETQ. CDR3 length: 18 amino acids. V was pared by 0 bases and J by 0 bases, with 11 bases of the junction left unmatched. CDR3 sequence: CASSLGRIGDRANYGYTF. In DNA, the CDR3 is TGCGCCAGCAGCTTGGGCCGCATAGGGGACAGAGCTAACTATGGCTACACCTTC.

V gene TRBV28 combines with J gene TRBJ1-1; TRBD1 matches at 7 bases. The CDR3 sequence is 15 residues long. V trimming: 6 bases; J trimming: 4 bases; junction bases outside the gene matches: 11. CDR1 MDHEN and CDR2 SYDVKM come from the germline V gene. CDR3 sequence (DNA): TGTGCCAGCAGGACCCACGGACAGGTACCCACTGAAGCTTTCTTT. It translates to CASRTHGQVPTEAFF.